The clone carrying this T cell receptor beta chain was seen more than once but under ten times. Its specificity is not known. The data originate from a study of cytomegalovirus exposure and HLA in healthy donors. On the study more broadly: Of the donors genotyped, several hundred in all, 65% to 90% fell in the Caucasian-associated ancestry cluster. Broader study findings: HLA alleles were associated with some 16,000 TCR beta sequences in a later analysis at 0.05 false discovery rate. Accurate prediction of HLA-A and HLA-B alleles (for most subjects) was reportedly achieved from TCR beta sequences. Reports showed the classifier diagnosing cytomegalovirus status with high specificity and sensitivity.

The CDR3 loop spans 14 amino acids. Trimming took 0 bases from V and 2 from J, leaving 8 bases between them. CDR1 is KGHSH and CDR2 is LQKENI in the germline V gene. The PCR employed 60 Vbeta primers together with 13 Jbeta primers. Data came from immunoSEQ multiplex PCR; TCRdb stores just in-frame clones and leaves some out. The repertoire has over 150,000 clones, around 80% of them found once; the top ten carry around 2.3%. J is TRBJ2-7 and V is TRBV18; D gene unclear. The clonotype was recovered from a male donor in good health and CMV-seronegative. Sequenced material: PBMCs. The CDR3 DNA reads as TGTGCCAGCTCACCACCGGAGCTACCCTACGAGCAGTACTTC. Protein sequence: CASSPPELPYEQYF.